A single sample gave rise to the 9 T cell receptor beta chains below, sequenced in a study of blood T cell repertoires in COVID-19. Data came from immunoSEQ multiplex PCR; TCRdb stores just in-frame clones and leaves some out. There are a few hundred thousand clones in the sample; roughly 86% occur only once, and about 10% lies in the top ten. The sequenced sample was peripheral blood. The receptors stem from a woman aged 30 to 39 with COVID-19, enrolled during active disease.

The gene calls are TRBV5-1 and TRBJ1-1; 10 nucleotides match TRBD1. Germline assignment: CDR1 SGHRS and CDR2 YFSETQ. This CDR3 region has 15 residues. V dropped 2 bases and J dropped 5; count of bases not matched to a gene: 6. In DNA, the CDR3 is TGCGCCAGCAGCTTTCCGGGACAGGGGCGAACTGAAGCTTTCTTT. This encodes CASSFPGQGRTEAFF.

The chain employs TRBV5-5 and TRBJ2-5; 14 nucleotides agree with TRBD2. This CDR3 spans 17 amino acids. Germline V gene lookup returns CDR1 SGHKS and CDR2 YYEKEE (reference sequence). The ends lost 3 bases at V and 2 bases at J; junction bases unmatched: 6. CDR3 sequence: CASSSGTSGRSQETQYF. The CDR3 region has the DNA TGTGCCAGCAGCTCCGGGACTAGCGGGAGATCACAAGAGACCCAGTACTTC.

The chain recombines TRBV5-1 with TRBJ2-2, with no clear D. Trimming pared 0 bases from V and 1 base from J, leaving 7 bases between. Germline values: CDR1 SGHRS, CDR2 YFSETQ. This CDR3 has 15 residues. CDR3 coding DNA: TGCGCCAGCAGCTTGGCCACTCGGAACACCGGGGAGCTGTTTTTT. Protein sequence: CASSLATRNTGELFF.

CDR3 DNA sequence: TGCGCCAGCAGCTCGGGGGGAAAACTGTTTTTT. Residues: CASSSGGKLFF. The chain is built from TRBV5-1 and TRBJ1-4; D is perhaps TRBD1 (5 bases). V lost 3 bases and J 10 bases, leaving 7 bases between the germline ends. The germline gives CDR1 SGHRS, CDR2 YFSETQ. This CDR3 region has 11 residues.

The rearrangement uses TRBV29-1 and TRBJ2-2; D possibly corresponds to TRBD2 (6 bases). V was cut by 4 bases and J by 6 bases, with 6 bases left in between. This CDR3 is built from 11 residues. Germline assignment: CDR1 SQVTM and CDR2 ANQGSEA. The CDR3 DNA reads as TGCAGCGTTGGGGGGGCCGGGGAGCTGTTTTTT. Protein sequence: CSVGGAGELFF.

The chain joins TRBV7-8 to TRBJ2-7, with 8 bases aligning to TRBD1. Germline V gene data show CDR1 as SGHVS and CDR2 as FQNEAQ. This CDR3 region has 15 residues. Germline trimming cut 5 bases from V and 1 base from J; bases unmatched to any gene: 7. The CDR3 loop reads CASSPRRTGSYEQYF. Written as DNA, the CDR3 is TGTGCCAGCAGCCCGCGCCGGACAGGGTCCTACGAGCAGTACTTC.

This chain links TRBV28 with TRBJ2-2; D unclear. There are 17 residues in the CDR3. Trimming stripped 6 bases from V and 4 bases from J, with 21 bases between. Germline CDR1 and CDR2: MDHEN and SYDVKM. The CDR3 is CASSLIPRSGGTGELFF. The CDR3 region has the DNA TGTGCCAGCAGCCTTATCCCTCGGTCCGGTGGCACCGGGGAGCTGTTTTTT. Together with reference TRBV28 and TRBJ2-2, the CDR3 gives the full variable domain: DVKVTQSSRYLVKRTGEKVFLECVQDMDHENMFWYRQDPGLGLRLIYFSYDVKMKEKGDIPEGYSVSREKKERFSLILESASTNQTSMYLCASSLIPRSGGTGELFFGEGSRLTVL.

This clone was seen more than once but under ten times. The DNA for the CDR3 is TGTGCCAGCAGCCCATTAGGACAGGGTGGTAATCAGCCCCAGCATTTT. This gives the protein CASSPLGQGGNQPQHF. The V call is TRBV28, the J call TRBJ1-5; 8 nucleotides agree with TRBD1. Germline V gives CDR1 MDHEN, CDR2 SYDVKM. V gave up 6 bases and J gave up 4 bases; unmatched junction bases: 11. CDR3 length: 16 amino acids.

This chain links TRBV5-1 with TRBJ1-3; no clear D gene. CDR1 is SGHRS, CDR2 YFSETQ, per germline. This CDR3 has 18 residues. Trimming removed 0 bases from V and 2 bases from J, with 18 bases in between. The DNA of the CDR3 is TGCGCCAGCAGCTTGGTTCCTGCGAGCTATGAAACTGGAAACACCATATATTTT. This codes for CASSLVPASYETGNTIYF. Full variable domain (rest looked up from reference TRBV5-1 and TRBJ1-3): KAGVTQTPRYLIKTRGQQVTLSCSPISGHRSVSWYQQTPGQGLQFLFEYFSETQRNKGNFPGRFSGRQFSNSRSEMNVSTLELGDSALYLCASSLVPASYETGNTIYFGEGSWLTVV.